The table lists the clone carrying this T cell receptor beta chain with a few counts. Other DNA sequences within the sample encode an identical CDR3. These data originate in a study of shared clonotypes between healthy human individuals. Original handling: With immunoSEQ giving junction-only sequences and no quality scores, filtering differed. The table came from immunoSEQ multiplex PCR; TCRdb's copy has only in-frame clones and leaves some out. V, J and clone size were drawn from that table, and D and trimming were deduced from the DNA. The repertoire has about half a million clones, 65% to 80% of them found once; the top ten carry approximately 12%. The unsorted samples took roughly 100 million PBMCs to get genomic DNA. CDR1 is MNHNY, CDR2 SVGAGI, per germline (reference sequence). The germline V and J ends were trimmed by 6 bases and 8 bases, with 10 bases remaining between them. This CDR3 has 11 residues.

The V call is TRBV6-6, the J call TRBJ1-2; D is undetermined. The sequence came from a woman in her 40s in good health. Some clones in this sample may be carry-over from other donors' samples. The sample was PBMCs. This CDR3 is CASSPAGGYTF. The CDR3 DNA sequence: TGTGCCAGCAGCCCCGCCGGAGGCTACACCTTC.